This T cell receptor beta chain was documented in a study of blood T cell repertoires in COVID-19. The table came from immunoSEQ multiplex PCR; TCRdb's copy has only in-frame clones and leaves some out. The sample gives 100,000 to 110,000 clones, 70% to 90% of which show up once; 5% is in the top ten. Trimming cost V 2 bases and J 7 bases, with 9 bases left between them. The V gene's germline CDR1 is MNHEY and CDR2 SMNVEV (reference sequence). CDR3 length: 14 residues. The chain recombines TRBV27 with TRBJ1-6; no firm D call. The sequenced sample was peripheral blood. This TCR derives from a human donor in a cohort sampled during active COVID-19. The CDR3 coding sequence is TGTGCCAGCAGTTTACAGGTGTCCAATTCACCCCTCCACTTT. It specifies CASSLQVSNSPLHF.